The rows below give T cell receptor beta chains drawn from one sample of a study of control samples from healthy donors and cancer patients. Sequencing was performed with immunoSEQ multiplex PCR; in TCRdb, only in-frame clones are kept and a portion is missing. The table shows around 70,000 clones, with 94% occurring only once. Sequenced: blood. Source of these receptors: a young woman in good health. CDR3s include the opening cysteine and the closing phenylalanine or tryptophan. D genes are given only for firm matches. Clone size is shown for a subset of rows, as once, few, many or a class of expanded clone.

D gene	V gene	clone size	J gene	CDR3 protein	CDR3 DNA
-	TRBV6-5	-	TRBJ2-5	CASSYRGRETQYF	TGTGCCAGCAGTTACAGGGGGAGGGAGACCCAGTACTTC
TRBD1	TRBV19	-	TRBJ1-2	CASSSDRGANYGYTF	TGTGCCAGTAGTTCGGACAGGGGAGCTAACTATGGCTACACCTTC
TRBD2	TRBV5-4	-	TRBJ2-3	CASSARGGRTDTQYF	TGTGCCAGCAGCGCTCGGGGGGGACGCACAGATACGCAGTATTTT
-	TRBV6-5	-	TRBJ1-2	CASTEDTNYGYTF	TGTGCCAGCACCGAGGACACTAACTATGGCTACACCTTC
-	TRBV2	-	TRBJ2-1	CASSVIEGSVSYNEQFF	TGTGCCAGCAGTGTTATTGAGGGTTCGGTCTCCTACAATGAGCAGTTCTTC
TRBD2	TRBV9	-	TRBJ2-5	CASSVEGRGILETQYF	TGTGCCAGCAGCGTGGAGGGGAGGGGTATATTAGAGACCCAGTACTTC
-	TRBV3-1/TRBV3-2	-	TRBJ1-1	CASSQLDRSTEAFF	TGTGCCAGCAGCCAGCTAGACAGGTCCACTGAAGCTTTCTTT
-	TRBV7-8	-	TRBJ2-2	CASSLVDDTGELFF	TGTGCCAGCAGCTTAGTAGATGACACCGGGGAGCTGTTTTTT
-	TRBV6-6	-	TRBJ1-6	CASSYPARADNSPLHF	TGTGCCAGCAGTTACCCTGCCAGGGCTGATAATTCACCCCTCCACTTT
-	TRBV7-2	once	TRBJ2-7	CASNPLLRYEQYF	TGTGCCAGCAACCCTCTTCTACGGTACGAGCAGTACTTC
-	TRBV14	-	TRBJ1-2	CASSQVGFGGGYTF	TGTGCCAGCAGCCAAGTAGGCTTCGGGGGGGGCTACACCTTC
-	TRBV14	-	TRBJ1-2	CASSQFDTNYGYTF	TGTGCCAGCAGCCAATTCGACACAAACTATGGCTACACCTTC
-	TRBV28	-	TRBJ2-1	CASSLGVEVYNEQFF	TGTGCCAGCAGTTTGGGTGTCGAGGTCTACAATGAGCAGTTCTTC
TRBD1	TRBV28	-	TRBJ2-5	CASRKGDRGGVETQYF	TGTGCCAGCCGTAAGGGGGACAGGGGAGGTGTGGAGACCCAGTACTTC
-	TRBV5-1	-	TRBJ1-4	CASSPDSVNEKLFF	TGCGCCAGCAGCCCGGACAGTGTTAATGAAAAACTGTTTTTT
-	TRBV5-1	-	TRBJ1-5	CASSLTGESNQPQHF	TGCGCCAGCAGCTTAACCGGTGAAAGCAATCAGCCCCAGCATTTT
TRBD1	TRBV9	once	TRBJ1-4	CASSARDRGMVMGEKLFF	TGTGCCAGCAGCGCCCGGGACAGGGGGATGGTAATGGGTGAAAAACTGTTTTTT